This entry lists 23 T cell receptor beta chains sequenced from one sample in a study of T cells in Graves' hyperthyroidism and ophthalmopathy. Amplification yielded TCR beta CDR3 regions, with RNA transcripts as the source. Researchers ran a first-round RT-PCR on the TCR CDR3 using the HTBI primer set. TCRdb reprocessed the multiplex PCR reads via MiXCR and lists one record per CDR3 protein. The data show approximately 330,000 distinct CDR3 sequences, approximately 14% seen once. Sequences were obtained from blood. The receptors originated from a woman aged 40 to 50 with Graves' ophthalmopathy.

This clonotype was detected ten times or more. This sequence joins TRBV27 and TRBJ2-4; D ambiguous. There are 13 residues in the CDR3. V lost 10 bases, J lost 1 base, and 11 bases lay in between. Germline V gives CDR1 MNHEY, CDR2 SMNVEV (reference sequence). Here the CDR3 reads CATASGAKNIQYF. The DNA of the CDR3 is TGTGCCACCGCATCGGGTGCCAAAAACATTCAGTACTTC.

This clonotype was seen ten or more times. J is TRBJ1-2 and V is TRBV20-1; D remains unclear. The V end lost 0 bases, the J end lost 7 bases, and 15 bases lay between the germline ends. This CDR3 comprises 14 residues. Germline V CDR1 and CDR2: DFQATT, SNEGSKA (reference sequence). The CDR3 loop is CSARDGSGLTGYTF. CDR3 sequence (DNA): TGCAGTGCTAGAGATGGTAGCGGGCTGACTGGCTACACCTTC.

The CDR3 reads CSAATHLQETQYF. The CDR3 region has the DNA TGCAGCGCTGCCACACACCTCCAAGAGACCCAGTACTTC. This chain joins TRBV29-1 and TRBJ2-5; D unresolved. This CDR3 has 13 residues. Trimming took 7 bases from V and 1 from J, leaving 13 bases between them. Germline CDR1 and CDR2: SQVTM and ANQGSEA.

As DNA, the CDR3 is TGTGCCAGCAGCCCAGGGGGGCGGACATCGTACAATGAGCAGTTCTTC. This gives the protein CASSPGGRTSYNEQFF. The rearrangement joins TRBV4-2 to TRBJ2-1; maybe TRBD1 (7 bases). Per germline, CDR1 LGHNA and CDR2 YNFKEQ. CDR3 length equals 16 residues. V shed 4 bases and J shed 4 bases, with 17 bases lying between them.

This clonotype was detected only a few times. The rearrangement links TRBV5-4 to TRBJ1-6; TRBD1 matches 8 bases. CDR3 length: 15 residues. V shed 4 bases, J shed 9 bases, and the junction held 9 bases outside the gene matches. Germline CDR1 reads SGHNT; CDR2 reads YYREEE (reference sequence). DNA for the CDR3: TGTGCCAGCAGCCGAAAGACAGGGGCAGGTTCACCCCTCCACTTT. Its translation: CASSRKTGAGSPLHF.

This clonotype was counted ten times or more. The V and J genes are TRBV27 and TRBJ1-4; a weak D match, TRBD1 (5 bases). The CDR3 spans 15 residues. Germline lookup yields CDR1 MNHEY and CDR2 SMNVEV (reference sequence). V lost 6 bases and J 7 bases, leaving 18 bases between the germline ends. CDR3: CASSLIRGSSEKLFF. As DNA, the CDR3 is TGTGCCAGCAGCCTTATCCGGGGGTCTAGTGAAAAACTGTTTTTT.

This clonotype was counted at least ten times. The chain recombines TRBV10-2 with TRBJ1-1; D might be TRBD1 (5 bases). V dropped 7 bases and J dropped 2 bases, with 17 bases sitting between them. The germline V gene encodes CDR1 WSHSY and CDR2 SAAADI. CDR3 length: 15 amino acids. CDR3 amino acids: CASMGGFGANTEAFF. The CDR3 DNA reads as TGCGCCAGCATGGGGGGTTTTGGGGCCAACACTGAAGCTTTCTTT.

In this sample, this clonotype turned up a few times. The chain's CDR3 is CASSWARSTEAFF. The CDR3 nucleotides read TGTGCCAGCAGTTGGGCCAGAAGCACTGAAGCTTTCTTT. V gene TRBV6-5 combines with J gene TRBJ1-1; D ambiguous. V shed 4 bases and J shed 4 bases, with 10 bases lying between them. Germline lookup yields CDR1 MNHEY and CDR2 SVGAGI. The CDR3 is made up of 13 amino acids.

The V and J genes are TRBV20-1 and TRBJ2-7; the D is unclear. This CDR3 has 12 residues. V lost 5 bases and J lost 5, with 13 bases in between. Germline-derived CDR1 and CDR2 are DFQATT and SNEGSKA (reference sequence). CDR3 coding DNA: TGCAGTGCTCGACGGAAGGGTAACGAGCAGTACTTC. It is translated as CSARRKGNEQYF.

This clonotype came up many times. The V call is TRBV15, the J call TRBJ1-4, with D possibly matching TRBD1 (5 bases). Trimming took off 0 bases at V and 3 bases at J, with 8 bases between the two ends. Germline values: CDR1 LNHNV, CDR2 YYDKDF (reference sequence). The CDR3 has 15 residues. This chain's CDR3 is CATSRDRAANEKLFF. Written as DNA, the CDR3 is TGTGCCACCAGCAGAGACAGGGCGGCTAATGAAAAACTGTTTTTT. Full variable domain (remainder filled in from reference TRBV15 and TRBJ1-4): DAMVIQNPRYQVTQFGKPVTLSCSQTLNHNVMYWYQQKSSQAPKLLFHYYDKDFNNEADTPDNFQSRRPNTSFCFLDIRSPGLGDTAMYLCATSRDRAANEKLFFGSGTQLSVL.

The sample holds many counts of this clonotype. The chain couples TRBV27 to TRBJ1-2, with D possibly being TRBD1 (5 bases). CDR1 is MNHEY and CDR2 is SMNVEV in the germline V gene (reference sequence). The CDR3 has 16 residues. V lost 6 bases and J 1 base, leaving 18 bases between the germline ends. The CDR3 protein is CASSRGGAQNNYGYTF. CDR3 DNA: TGTGCCAGCAGCCGCGGAGGGGCCCAAAATAACTATGGCTACACCTTC.

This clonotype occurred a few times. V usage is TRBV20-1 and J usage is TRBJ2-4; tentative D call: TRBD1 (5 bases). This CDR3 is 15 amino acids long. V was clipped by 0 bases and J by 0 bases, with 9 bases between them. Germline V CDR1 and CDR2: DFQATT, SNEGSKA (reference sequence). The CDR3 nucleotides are TGCAGTGCTAGAGAGCAGGGAATAGCCAAAAACATTCAGTACTTC. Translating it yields CSAREQGIAKNIQYF.

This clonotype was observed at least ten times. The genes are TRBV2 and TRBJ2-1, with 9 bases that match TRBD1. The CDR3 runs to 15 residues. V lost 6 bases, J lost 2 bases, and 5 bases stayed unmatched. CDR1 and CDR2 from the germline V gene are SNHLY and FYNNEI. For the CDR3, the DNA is TGTGCCAGCAGCCCCGGGACAGGGCCCTACAATGAGCAGTTCTTC. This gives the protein CASSPGTGPYNEQFF.

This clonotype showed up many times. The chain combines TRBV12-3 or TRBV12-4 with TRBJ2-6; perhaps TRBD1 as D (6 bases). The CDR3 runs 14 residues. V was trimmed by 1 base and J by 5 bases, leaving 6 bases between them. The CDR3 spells CASSLGDRANVLTF. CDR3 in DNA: TGTGCCAGCAGTTTAGGGGACAGGGCCAACGTCCTGACTTTC.

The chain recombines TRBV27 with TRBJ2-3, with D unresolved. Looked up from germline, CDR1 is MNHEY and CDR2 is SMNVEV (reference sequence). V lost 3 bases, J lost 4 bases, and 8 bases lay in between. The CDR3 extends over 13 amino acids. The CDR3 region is CASSFRSADTQYF. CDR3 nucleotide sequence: TGTGCCAGCAGTTTTAGGAGCGCAGATACGCAGTATTTT.

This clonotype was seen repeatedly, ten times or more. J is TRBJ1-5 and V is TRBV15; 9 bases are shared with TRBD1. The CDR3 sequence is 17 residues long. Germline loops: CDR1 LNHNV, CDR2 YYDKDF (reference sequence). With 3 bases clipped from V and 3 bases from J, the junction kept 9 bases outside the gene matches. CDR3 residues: CATSRYPGQGFNQPQHF. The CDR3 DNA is TGTGCCACCAGCAGGTATCCGGGACAGGGTTTCAATCAGCCCCAGCATTTT.

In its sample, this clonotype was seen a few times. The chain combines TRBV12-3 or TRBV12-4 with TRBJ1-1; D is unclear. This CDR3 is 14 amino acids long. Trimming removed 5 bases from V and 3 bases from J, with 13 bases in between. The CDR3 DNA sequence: TGTGCCAGCAGTCGGGGAGGAAACTACACTGAAGCTTTCTTT. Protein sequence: CASSRGGNYTEAFF.

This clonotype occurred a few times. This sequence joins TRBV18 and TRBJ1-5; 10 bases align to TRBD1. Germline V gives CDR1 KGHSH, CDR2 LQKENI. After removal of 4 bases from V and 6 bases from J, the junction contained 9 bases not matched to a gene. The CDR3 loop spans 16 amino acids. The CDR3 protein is CASSRRDRGGGQPQHF. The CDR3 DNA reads TGTGCCAGCTCACGGAGGGACAGGGGTGGTGGTCAGCCCCAGCATTTT.

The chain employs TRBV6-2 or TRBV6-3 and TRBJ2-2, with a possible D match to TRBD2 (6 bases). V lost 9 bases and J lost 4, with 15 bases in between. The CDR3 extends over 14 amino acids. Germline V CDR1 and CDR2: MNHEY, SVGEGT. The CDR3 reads CASSGLGGTGELFF. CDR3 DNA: TGTGCCAGTTCGGGGTTGGGGGGCACCGGGGAGCTGTTTTTT.

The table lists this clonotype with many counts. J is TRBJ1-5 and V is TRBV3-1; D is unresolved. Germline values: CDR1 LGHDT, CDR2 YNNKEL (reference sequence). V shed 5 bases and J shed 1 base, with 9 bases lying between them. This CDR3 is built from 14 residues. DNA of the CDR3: TGTGCCAGCAGCAATAGGGAGAGCAATCAGCCCCAGCATTTT. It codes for CASSNRESNQPQHF.

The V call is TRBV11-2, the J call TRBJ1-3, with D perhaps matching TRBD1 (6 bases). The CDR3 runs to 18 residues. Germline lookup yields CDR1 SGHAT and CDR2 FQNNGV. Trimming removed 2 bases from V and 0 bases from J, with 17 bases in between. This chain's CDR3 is CASSLYWTEVSSGNTIYF. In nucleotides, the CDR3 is TGTGCCAGCAGCTTATATTGGACAGAAGTTAGCTCTGGAAACACCATATATTTT.

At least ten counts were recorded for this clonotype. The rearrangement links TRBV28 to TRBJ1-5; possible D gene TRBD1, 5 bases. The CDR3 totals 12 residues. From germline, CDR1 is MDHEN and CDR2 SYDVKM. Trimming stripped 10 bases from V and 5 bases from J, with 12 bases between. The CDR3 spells CATQGSDQPQHF. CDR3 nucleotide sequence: TGTGCCACCCAGGGTTCCGATCAGCCCCAGCATTTT.

CDR3 sequence (DNA): TGTGCCAGCAGTGAAGTTGCGTACGAGCAGTACTTC. As protein: CASSEVAYEQYF. V gene TRBV2 combines with J gene TRBJ2-7; D remains unclear. Germline V gives CDR1 SNHLY, CDR2 FYNNEI. CDR3 length: 12 amino acids. Trimming pared 1 base from V and 4 bases from J, leaving 5 bases between.